This T cell receptor beta chain was sequenced during a study of shared T cell receptors in the human thymus. The CDR3 runs 14 residues. Germline-derived CDR1 and CDR2 are KGHSH and LQKENI. V shed 6 bases and J shed 9 bases, with 17 bases lying between them. TCRdb's copy holds only in-frame clones and misses some; the assay was immunoSEQ multiplex PCR. The table records 700,000 or so clones, roughly 88% of them present only once. This same sample was also part of a study on human thymus T cells. As that study records: Among thymic and blood repertoires, usage of V and J genes appeared biased.

The TCR sequence derives from a girl younger than two with a congenital heart defect. The material sequenced was thymocytes. The rearrangement uses TRBV18 and TRBJ2-2; a weak D match, TRBD2 (5 bases). CDR3 residues: CASSPGIFHRELFF. DNA of the CDR3: TGTGCCAGCTCTCCCGGGATCTTTCACAGGGAGCTGTTTTTT.